This T cell receptor (beta chain) was obtained from a study of blood T cell repertoires in COVID-19. Study summary: Material from acute and convalescent COVID-19 was sourced from the United States, Italy and Spain.

Germline CDR1 SGDLS, CDR2 YYNGEE. The CDR3 is 15 amino acids. V lost 6 bases and J lost 1; bases outside the gene matches: 4. Only in-frame clones appear in the TCRdb table, and some are missing; sequencing was by immunoSEQ multiplex PCR. The sample gives some 140,000 clones, roughly four fifths of which show up once; roughly 3% is in the top ten. The chain joins TRBV9 to TRBJ2-3; TRBD2 agrees at 11 bases. The receptor's source is a woman older than 75 with acute or convalescent COVID-19. Sequenced sample: peripheral blood. This CDR3 reads CASTLAGGGTDTQYF. In DNA form, the CDR3 reads TGTGCCAGCACCTTAGCGGGGGGGGGCACAGATACGCAGTATTTT.